The present T cell receptor (beta chain) was sequenced within a study of shared clonotypes between healthy human individuals. Concerning this clone: Its antigen is currently unknown.

General observations from the study: Sharing across four donors was seen in 4% to 6.5% of naive CD4 clonotypes. Larger estimated richness was generally recorded for naive subsets relative to memory subsets. Sampling was confined to blood; repertoires within tissues likely differ. Non-shared clonotypes displayed generation probabilities falling below those of clonotypes present in all four donors.

Sequencing was performed with immunoSEQ multiplex PCR; in TCRdb, only in-frame clones are kept and a portion is missing. This table has around 2.5 million clones, roughly 93% appearing once. CDR3 length equals 17 residues. Per germline, CDR1 MNHNS and CDR2 SASEGT. Trimming took 2 bases from V and 5 from J; bases not matched to a gene: 7. Sequencing used naive CD4+ T cells from PBMCs. The subset is: CD45RA+ positively selected. The clonotype comes from a man aged 18-30 years in good health. Some clones in this sample may be carry-over from other donors' samples. The chain combines TRBV6-1 with TRBJ2-5, with 14 bases fitting TRBD2. This CDR3 reads CASSERTSGRWGETQYF. CDR3 sequence (DNA): TGTGCCAGCAGTGAAAGGACTAGCGGGAGGTGGGGGGAGACCCAGTACTTC.